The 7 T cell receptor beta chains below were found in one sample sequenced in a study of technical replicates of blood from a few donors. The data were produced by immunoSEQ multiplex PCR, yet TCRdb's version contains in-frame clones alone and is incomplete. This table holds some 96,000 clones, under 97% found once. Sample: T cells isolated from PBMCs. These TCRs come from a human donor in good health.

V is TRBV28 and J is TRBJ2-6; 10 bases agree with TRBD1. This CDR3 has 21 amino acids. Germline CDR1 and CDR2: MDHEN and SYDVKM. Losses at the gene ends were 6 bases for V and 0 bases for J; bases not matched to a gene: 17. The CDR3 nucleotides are TGTGCCAGCAGGCCCATGGGACAGGGGTCCCCTAAGAGCTCTGGGGCCAACGTCCTGACTTTC. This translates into CASRPMGQGSPKSSGANVLTF.

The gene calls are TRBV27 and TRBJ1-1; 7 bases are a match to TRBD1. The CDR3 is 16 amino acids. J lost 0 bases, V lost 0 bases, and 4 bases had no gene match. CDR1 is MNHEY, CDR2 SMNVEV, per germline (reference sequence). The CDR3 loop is CASSLSGQLLNTEAFF. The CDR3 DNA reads TGTGCCAGCAGTTTATCGGGACAGCTACTGAACACTGAAGCTTTCTTT.

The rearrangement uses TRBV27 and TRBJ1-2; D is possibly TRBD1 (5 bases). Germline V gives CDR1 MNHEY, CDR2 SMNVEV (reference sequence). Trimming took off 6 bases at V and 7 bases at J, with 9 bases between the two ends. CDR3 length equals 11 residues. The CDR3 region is CASRGTFGYTF. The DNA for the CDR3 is TGTGCCAGCAGGGGGACTTTTGGCTACACCTTC.

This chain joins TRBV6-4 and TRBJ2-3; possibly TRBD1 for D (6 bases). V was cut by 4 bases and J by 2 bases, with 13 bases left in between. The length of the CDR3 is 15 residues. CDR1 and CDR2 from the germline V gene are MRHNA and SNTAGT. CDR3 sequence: CASSAGTPITDTQYF. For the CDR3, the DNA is TGTGCCAGCAGTGCCGGGACACCAATCACAGATACGCAGTATTTT.

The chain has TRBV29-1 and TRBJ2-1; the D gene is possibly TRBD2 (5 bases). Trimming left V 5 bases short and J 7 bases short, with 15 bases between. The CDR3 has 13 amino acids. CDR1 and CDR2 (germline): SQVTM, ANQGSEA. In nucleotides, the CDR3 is TGCAGCGTTCTTACCCACGCGGGTAATGAGCAGTTCTTC. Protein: CSVLTHAGNEQFF.

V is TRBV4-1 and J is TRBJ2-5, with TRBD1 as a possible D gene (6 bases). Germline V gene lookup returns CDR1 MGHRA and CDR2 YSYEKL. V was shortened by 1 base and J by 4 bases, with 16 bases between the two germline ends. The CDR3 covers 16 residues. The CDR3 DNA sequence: TGCGCCAGCAGCCAAGCGTTGGCAGGGGTGCGAGAGACCCAGTACTTC. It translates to CASSQALAGVRETQYF.

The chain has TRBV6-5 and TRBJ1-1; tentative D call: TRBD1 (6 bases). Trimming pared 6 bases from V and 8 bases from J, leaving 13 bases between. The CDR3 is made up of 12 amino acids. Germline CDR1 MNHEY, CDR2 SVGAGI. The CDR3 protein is CASRSTGWEAFF. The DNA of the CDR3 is TGTGCCAGCAGGTCGACAGGATGGGAAGCTTTCTTT.